What follows are 24 T cell receptor beta chains derived from one specimen sequenced in a study of blood T cell repertoires in COVID-19. Only in-frame clones appear in the TCRdb table, and some are missing; sequencing was by immunoSEQ multiplex PCR. The sample records 150,000 to 200,000 clones, around 87% being singletons. Specimen: peripheral blood. These receptor sequences come from a man aged 18 to 29 with active or convalescent COVID-19.

This chain joins TRBV12-3 or TRBV12-4 and TRBJ1-2; D is ambiguous. This CDR3 comprises 13 residues. The ends were cut back, 3 bases at V and 1 base at J, with 6 bases in the middle. The CDR3 DNA is TGTGCCAGCAGTTTCGAGGGTAACTATGGCTACACCTTC. Protein: CASSFEGNYGYTF.

The chain uses TRBV6-2 or TRBV6-3 and TRBJ1-2; maybe TRBD1 (6 bases). Germline assignment: CDR1 MNHEY and CDR2 SVGEGT. Deletions cut 5 bases from V and 4 bases from J, with 14 bases between. The CDR3 covers 14 residues. CDR3: CASSETGPIYGYTF. The CDR3 nucleotides read TGTGCCAGCAGTGAGACAGGACCTATCTATGGCTACACCTTC.

V is TRBV6-5 and J is TRBJ2-5; 7 nucleotides agree with TRBD1. Germline lookup yields CDR1 MNHEY and CDR2 SVGAGI. The CDR3 contains 13 residues. After removal of 6 bases from V and 5 bases from J, the junction contained 6 bases not matched to a gene. The CDR3, as DNA: TGTGCCAGCAGCAGGGGGTCTGAGGAGACCCAGTACTTC. As protein: CASSRGSEETQYF.

The chain has TRBV4-2 and TRBJ1-6, with D perhaps matching TRBD1 (5 bases). Germline V CDR1 and CDR2: LGHNA, YNFKEQ. The CDR3 totals 20 residues. Trimming removed 1 base from V and 9 bases from J, with 28 bases in between. The CDR3 loop reads CASSQVRSGDPREGSSPLHF. CDR3 DNA sequence: TGTGCCAGCAGCCAAGTTCGAAGCGGGGACCCGAGAGAGGGATCTTCACCCCTCCACTTT.

The chain couples TRBV3-1 (or the pseudogene TRBV3-2) to TRBJ2-4; 10 nucleotides agree with TRBD2. There are 21 residues in the CDR3. The germline V gene has CDR1 LGHDT and CDR2 YNNKEL (reference sequence). V trimming: 4 bases; J trimming: 0 bases; junction bases outside the gene matches: 18. The CDR3: CASSPSVSGRTPLIAKNIQYF. In DNA, the CDR3 is TGTGCCAGCAGCCCTTCCGTTAGCGGGAGGACGCCCCTTATAGCCAAAAACATTCAGTACTTC.

This chain joins TRBV10-2 and TRBJ2-7; 9 nucleotides match TRBD1. Germline V lookup: CDR1 WSHSY, CDR2 SAAADI. J was trimmed by 2 bases and V by 1 base; bases with no gene match: 6. There are 16 residues in the CDR3. The CDR3 DNA reads TGCGCCAGCAGTGAGTACGGGACAGGGCGCACCTACGAGCAGTACGTC. This sequence encodes CASSEYGTGRTYEQYV.

The gene calls are TRBV9 and TRBJ2-3; 9 bases match TRBD2. CDR3 size: 17 residues. Germline CDR1 and CDR2: SGDLS and YYNGEE. Trimming removed 2 bases from V and 1 base from J; junction bases left unmatched: 8. The CDR3, as DNA: TGTGCCAGCAGCGTTGGACTAGCGTTAGGCCGCACAGATACGCAGTATTTT. This translates into CASSVGLALGRTDTQYF.

The chain uses TRBV6-6 and TRBJ1-1, with TRBD1 matching 9 bases. This CDR3 is built from 14 residues. Trimming cost V 5 bases and J 6 bases; bases outside gene matches: 7. Germline CDR1 reads MNHNY; CDR2 reads SVGAGI (reference sequence). CDR3 in amino acids: CASSITGGPSEAFF. The CDR3 nucleotides are TGTGCCAGCAGTATAACAGGGGGCCCCTCTGAAGCTTTCTTT.

CDR3 coding DNA: TGTGCCAGCTCAACCAGGGATCCCAATTCACCCCTCCACTTT. Its translation is CASSTRDPNSPLHF. The chain links TRBV18 to TRBJ1-6; TRBD1 is a possible D gene (5 bases). The CDR3 consists of 14 residues. The V and J ends lost 5 bases and 7 bases respectively, with 12 bases between them. Germline lookup yields CDR1 KGHSH and CDR2 LQKENI.

This CDR3 reads CASSQSTGQGNTGELFF. The CDR3 region has the DNA TGTGCCAGCAGCCAATCAACGGGACAGGGGAACACCGGGGAGCTGTTTTTT. The gene calls are TRBV3-1 (or the pseudogene TRBV3-2) and TRBJ2-2; 9 bases match TRBD1. The CDR3 length is 17 residues. The V gene end was trimmed by 2 bases and the J gene end by 1 base; junction bases not matched to a gene: 5. Germline V gene sequence: CDR1 LGHDT, CDR2 YNNKEL (reference sequence).

This clone showed up just once. The chain carries TRBV4-1 and TRBJ1-6; 7 bases fit TRBD1. Germline V CDR1 and CDR2: MGHRA, YSYEKL. With 5 bases clipped from V and 6 bases from J, the junction kept 7 bases outside the gene matches. The CDR3 spans 15 residues. The CDR3 spells CASSTTGTANSPLHF. The CDR3 DNA follows: TGCGCCAGCAGCACTACCGGGACAGCTAATTCACCCCTCCACTTT.

This clone was observed a single time. The chain recombines TRBV11-3 with TRBJ2-3, with D unclear. The germline CDR1 and CDR2 sequences are SGHNT and YENEEA. The CDR3 has 12 amino acids. Deletions cut 5 bases from V and 3 bases from J, with 6 bases between. CDR3: CASSPPTDTQYF. The CDR3 DNA is TGTGCCAGCAGCCCCCCTACAGATACGCAGTATTTT.

The CDR3 DNA follows: TGCGCCAGCAGCTCCGGGGACATCCGGCACTATGGCTACACCTTC. It encodes CASSSGDIRHYGYTF. The chain has TRBV5-1 and TRBJ1-2; possibly TRBD1 for D (6 bases). The CDR3 is 15 residues long. Between the trimmed V and J ends, which lost 3 bases and 3 bases, there was a span of 15 bases. The V gene's germline CDR1 is SGHRS and CDR2 YFSETQ.

The chain combines TRBV5-1 with TRBJ2-5; D may be TRBD2 (6 bases). The length of the CDR3 is 17 residues. Trimming took off 0 bases at V and 3 bases at J, with 18 bases between the two ends. Germline CDR1 is SGHRS and CDR2 is YFSETQ. DNA for the CDR3: TGCGCCAGCAGCTTGGTGGGAGGACACCAGCAGGAAGAGACCCAGTACTTC. Translation: CASSLVGGHQQEETQYF.

The chain recombines TRBV9 with TRBJ2-1, with D hard to call. This CDR3 region has 14 residues. V shed 0 bases and J shed 0 bases, with 4 bases lying between them. Per germline, CDR1 SGDLS and CDR2 YYNGEE. The CDR3 DNA follows: TGTGCCAGCAGCGTAGCTAGCTCCTACAATGAGCAGTTCTTC. Encoded protein: CASSVASSYNEQFF.

The V and J genes are TRBV29-1 and TRBJ1-2; D is uncertain. The germline gives CDR1 SQVTM, CDR2 ANQGSEA. Trimming cost V 1 base and J 1 base, with 10 bases left between them. The CDR3 covers 14 residues. DNA of the CDR3: TGCAGCGTTGAAGTGGTCGGAGATAACTATGGCTACACCTTC. Protein: CSVEVVGDNYGYTF.

The chain joins TRBV2 to TRBJ2-5, with 10 bases identical to TRBD1. V shed 9 bases and J 3 bases; nucleotides not matched to a gene: 10. The CDR3 runs to 15 residues. CDR1 SNHLY and CDR2 FYNNEI come from the germline V gene. The CDR3 loop reads CASSSTGGVEETQYF. The DNA for the CDR3 is TGTGCCAGTTCGTCGACAGGGGGCGTCGAAGAGACCCAGTACTTC.

The CDR3 coding sequence is TGTGCCAGCAGCGTTGGGGGGAGGTCCTACAATGAGCAGTTCTTC. Translating gives CASSVGGRSYNEQFF. The chain joins TRBV9 to TRBJ2-1, with D tentatively TRBD2 (6 bases). Germline V lookup: CDR1 SGDLS, CDR2 YYNGEE. This CDR3 is built from 15 residues. Trimming took off 2 bases at V and 1 base at J, with 10 bases between the two ends.

In this sample, this clone turned up a few times. This chain connects TRBV25-1 to TRBJ1-4; D is ambiguous. Germline-derived CDR1 and CDR2 are MGHDK and SYGVNS. The V end was cut by 8 bases, the J end by 8 bases, with 12 bases between. CDR3 length: 12 residues. In DNA form, the CDR3 reads TGTGCCAGCTCCGAGGGTGCGGAAAAACTGTTTTTT. It codes for CASSEGAEKLFF.

The V and J genes are TRBV7-8 and TRBJ1-4; no clear D. There are 13 residues in the CDR3. V lost 3 bases, J lost 11 bases, and 13 bases lay in between. Germline V gives CDR1 SGHVS, CDR2 FQNEAQ. The CDR3 sequence: CASSLTQEGKLFF. The CDR3 bases are TGTGCCAGCAGCTTGACCCAGGAGGGCAAACTGTTTTTT.

This clone was seen once. The gene calls are TRBV4-1 and TRBJ2-2, with D unclear. There are 13 residues in the CDR3. The V and J ends lost 2 bases and 4 bases respectively, with 5 bases between them. CDR1 MGHRA and CDR2 YSYEKL come from the germline V gene. CDR3 residues: CASSQTGTGELFF. CDR3 in DNA: TGCGCCAGCAGCCAAACGGGCACCGGGGAGCTGTTTTTT.

The chain has TRBV27 and TRBJ1-1; D remains unclear. From germline, CDR1 is MNHEY and CDR2 SMNVEV (reference sequence). This CDR3 has 12 residues. Trimming shortened V by 6 bases and J by 8 bases, and 13 bases separated the two germline ends. The CDR3 DNA follows: TGTGCCAGCAGCTCTCGGTTTGCCGAAGCTTTCTTT. Encoded protein: CASSSRFAEAFF.

The chain has TRBV30 and TRBJ1-2; 11 nucleotides align to TRBD1. Per the germline V gene, CDR1 is GTSNPN and CDR2 is SVGIG (reference sequence). The CDR3 is 14 amino acids. V was pared by 3 bases and J by 2 bases, with 2 bases of the junction left unmatched. CDR3 DNA sequence: TGTGCCTGGAGGGGACAGGGGGAGAACTATGGCTACACCTTC. This translates into CAWRGQGENYGYTF.

This clone was seen only once. The genes are TRBV5-4 and TRBJ2-5, with D perhaps matching TRBD2 (5 bases). The ends were cut back, 4 bases at V and 1 base at J, with 17 bases in the middle. CDR3 length: 16 residues. Germline loops: CDR1 SGHNT, CDR2 YYREEE (reference sequence). The CDR3 reads CASSPGLSGRQETQYF. The DNA for the CDR3 is TGTGCCAGCAGCCCTGGACTGAGCGGACGCCAAGAGACCCAGTACTTC.